These 21 T cell receptor beta chains were all obtained from the same sample, sequenced in a study of early T cells in non-severe SARS-CoV-2 infection. TCRdb reprocessed the 5' RACE reads with MiXCR, giving one entry per CDR3 protein. The sample has tens of thousands of distinct CDR3 sequences, about 16% seen once. The sample consisted of whole blood, taken at baseline. The receptors shown here come from an adult who was a healthcare worker with PCR-confirmed SARS-CoV-2 infection or an uninfected control (not recorded which).

This clonotype has only a few counts. This sequence joins TRBV7-9 and TRBJ2-3; D ambiguous. V lost 4 bases to trimming and J lost 2 bases, with 16 bases between them. CDR3 length equals 16 residues. CDR1 is SEHNR, CDR2 FQNEAQ, per germline (reference sequence). DNA of the CDR3: TGTGCCAGCAGCTCAATTCGCCACAGCATCACAGATACGCAGTATTTT. Residues: CASSSIRHSITDTQYF.

The chain uses TRBV12-3 or TRBV12-4 and TRBJ1-3; D gene unclear. Between the trimmed V and J ends, which lost 3 bases and 4 bases, there was a span of 7 bases. CDR3 size: 13 residues. CDR3 residues: CASSFGFGNTIYF. The CDR3 DNA is TGTGCCAGCAGTTTTGGGTTCGGAAACACCATATATTTT.

V gene TRBV9 combines with J gene TRBJ2-3; TRBD1 is a possible D gene (6 bases). Germline CDR1 and CDR2: SGDLS and YYNGEE. The CDR3 has 14 residues. V gave up 4 bases and J gave up 2 bases, with 11 bases separating them. The CDR3 DNA follows: TGTGCCAGCAGCTCGGACAGCCTCACAGATACGCAGTATTTT. Its translation: CASSSDSLTDTQYF.

This clonotype has only a few counts. At one end the junction does not follow the germline gene, possibly because of a read error. The rearrangement joins TRBV2 to TRBJ2-3; D gene unclear. Germline V gene data show CDR1 as SNHLY and CDR2 as FYNNEI. The CDR3 sequence is 11 residues long. The CDR3: CASSEGDTQFF. In DNA form, the CDR3 reads TGTGCCAGCAGTGAAGGAGATACGCAGTTTTTT.

The gene calls are TRBV11-2 and TRBJ2-7, with D possibly TRBD2 on 7 matching bases. From germline, CDR1 is SGHAT and CDR2 FQNNGV. Trimming removed 8 bases from V and 6 bases from J, with 17 bases in between. The CDR3 runs 13 residues. CDR3 region: CASEPGGPREQYF. The CDR3 nucleotides are TGTGCCAGCGAACCCGGGGGGCCTCGCGAGCAGTACTTC.

This clonotype was counted between two and nine times. The chain joins TRBV20-1 to TRBJ2-7, with no clear D. This CDR3 is 11 amino acids long. CDR1 is DFQATT and CDR2 is SNEGSKA in the germline V gene (reference sequence). V lost 2 bases to trimming and J lost 6 bases, with 8 bases between them. CDR3: CSARQVSEQYF. The CDR3 DNA reads TGCAGTGCTAGACAGGTTTCCGAGCAGTACTTC.

DNA for the CDR3: TGTGCCAGCAGTGTTACTAGCGGGGAAGGGTACGAGCAGTACTTC. Translation gives CASSVTSGEGYEQYF. The gene calls are TRBV6-1 and TRBJ2-7, with TRBD2 matching 10 bases. CDR1 MNHNS and CDR2 SASEGT come from the germline V gene. V trimming: 4 bases; J trimming: 4 bases; junction bases outside the gene matches: 7. This CDR3 is 15 amino acids long.

This clonotype was recorded a few times. The chain links TRBV5-1 to TRBJ2-1; 8 bases align to TRBD2. The V gene's germline CDR1 is SGHRS and CDR2 YFSETQ. The CDR3 loop spans 15 amino acids. Unmatched junction bases numbered 5, after V lost 2 bases and J lost 4 bases. CDR3 DNA: TGCGCCAGCAGCTTAGGCGGGGGGCCGTACAATGAGCAGTTCTTC. Protein: CASSLGGGPYNEQFF. Combining the CDR3 with reference TRBV5-1 and TRBJ2-1 gives the whole variable domain KAGVTQTPRYLIKTRGQQVTLSCSPISGHRSVSWYQQTPGQGLQFLFEYFSETQRNKGNFPGRFSGRQFSNSRSEMNVSTLELGDSALYLCASSLGGGPYNEQFFGPGTRLTVL.

There are a few counts of this clonotype. V usage is TRBV18 and J usage is TRBJ1-5; 9 nucleotides agree with TRBD1. Per germline, CDR1 KGHSH and CDR2 LQKENI. J was trimmed by 7 bases and V by 6 bases; bases with no gene match: 7. CDR3 length equals 14 residues. The CDR3 spells CASSRTGAVQPQHF. The DNA of the CDR3 is TGTGCCAGCTCGAGGACAGGGGCTGTCCAGCCCCAGCATTTT.

This clonotype was found a few times. This chain uses TRBV6-1 with TRBJ2-1; 7 nucleotides align to TRBD1. V was clipped by 7 bases and J by 0 bases; unmatched bases: 3. The V gene's germline CDR1 is MNHNS and CDR2 SASEGT. The CDR3 length is 14 residues. CDR3 sequence reads: CASKRDSSYNEQFF. The CDR3 coding sequence is TGTGCCAGCAAGAGGGACAGCTCCTACAATGAGCAGTTCTTC.

This clonotype was seen only a few times. The DNA is omitted, as the CDR3 cannot be located on it reliably, and the CDR3 follows TCRdb's listing. The chain links TRBV21-1 to TRBJ1-4. TRBV21-1 is a listed pseudogene. The CDR3 is 19 amino acids long, termini counted. The CDR3 region is CASSKDVMRRVQLMKNCFF.

This clonotype was recorded at least ten times. V is TRBV7-2 and J is TRBJ2-3; D call uncertain. The length of the CDR3 is 12 residues. Germline V gives CDR1 SGHTA, CDR2 FQGNSA. The ends were cut back, 3 bases at V and 7 bases at J, with 8 bases in the middle. The CDR3 sequence is CASSLASNTQYF. CDR3 coding DNA: TGTGCCAGCAGCTTGGCGAGTAATACGCAGTATTTT.

A few counts support this clonotype. The rearrangement uses TRBV7-2 and TRBJ2-3; 7 positions match TRBD2. CDR1 and CDR2 from the germline V gene are SGHTA and FQGNSA. The V gene end was trimmed by 6 bases and the J gene end by 0 bases; junction bases not matched to a gene: 0. The CDR3 covers 13 residues. The CDR3: CASRLASTDTQYF. The CDR3 DNA follows: TGTGCCAGCAGACTAGCGAGCACAGATACGCAGTATTTT. Drawing the rest from reference TRBV7-2 and TRBJ2-3, the complete variable domain is GAGVSQSPSNKVTEKGKDVELRCDPISGHTALYWYRQSLGQGLEFLIYFQGNSAPDKSGLPSDRFSAERTGGSVSTLTIQRTQQEDSAVYLCASRLASTDTQYFGPGTRLTVL.

This clonotype came up many times. The chain combines TRBV6-6 with TRBJ1-4, with D perhaps TRBD1 (5 bases). Trimming removed 5 bases at V and 7 bases at J, with 20 bases between. Germline CDR1 reads MNHNY; CDR2 reads SVGAGI (reference sequence). CDR3 size: 16 residues. CDR3 sequence reads: CASSPPYEGQVEKLFF. The DNA for the CDR3 is TGTGCCAGCAGTCCACCCTATGAGGGGCAGGTTGAAAAACTGTTTTTT.

This clonotype is categorized as large. The chain employs TRBV5-5 and TRBJ2-7; tentative D call: TRBD2 (6 bases). V was cut by 6 bases and J by 5 bases, with 9 bases left in between. Germline lookup yields CDR1 SGHKS and CDR2 YYEKEE (reference sequence). The CDR3 covers 11 residues. Here the CDR3 reads CASMEGNEQYF. The CDR3 DNA follows: TGTGCCAGCATGGAGGGGAACGAGCAGTACTTC. Drawing the rest from reference TRBV5-5 and TRBJ2-7, the complete variable domain is DAGVTQSPTHLIKTRGQQVTLRCSPISGHKSVSWYQQVLGQGPQFIFQYYEKEERGRGNFPDRFSARQFPNYSSELNVNALLLGDSALYLCASMEGNEQYFGPGTRLTVT.

The chain employs TRBV4-1 and TRBJ1-1; 10 bases match TRBD1. The CDR3 length is 16 residues. V trimming: 6 bases; J trimming: 3 bases; junction bases outside the gene matches: 10. CDR1 MGHRA and CDR2 YSYEKL come from the germline V gene. CDR3 DNA sequence: TGCGCCAGCAGACCCCCGGGACAGGGGTTTCACACTGAAGCTTTCTTT. Its protein product is CASRPPGQGFHTEAFF.

This clonotype appeared a few times. This chain uses TRBV29-1 with TRBJ2-5; D remains ambiguous. The CDR3 loop spans 12 amino acids. Trimming pared 4 bases from V and 5 bases from J, leaving 11 bases between. From germline, CDR1 is SQVTM and CDR2 ANQGSEA. The CDR3 region is CSVGARTETQYF. DNA of the CDR3: TGCAGCGTTGGGGCGCGGACGGAGACCCAGTACTTC.

This chain uses TRBV11-2 with TRBJ2-4, with 7 bases matching TRBD1. This CDR3 contains 16 residues. Germline V gene data show CDR1 as SGHAT and CDR2 as FQNNGV. The V and J ends lost 2 bases and 0 bases, in that order; junction bases with no gene match: 4. The DNA of the CDR3 is TGTGCCAGCAGCTTATTAGGGGGCAGAGCCAAAAACATTCAGTACTTC. This sequence encodes CASSLLGGRAKNIQYF.

The V gene is TRBV7-2, the J gene TRBJ2-3; the D call may be TRBD1 or TRBD2 (5 bases each). The CDR3 length is 14 residues. V lost 5 bases and J 5 bases, leaving 14 bases between the germline ends. The germline gives CDR1 SGHTA, CDR2 FQGNSA. CDR3 residues: CASSRDLHIDTQYF. CDR3 nucleotides: TGTGCCAGCAGCCGGGACCTTCACATAGATACGCAGTATTTT.

The V gene is TRBV7-9, the J gene TRBJ2-2; D is undetermined. V lost 4 bases and J lost 6, with 18 bases in between. CDR1 is SEHNR, CDR2 FQNEAQ, per germline (reference sequence). The length of the CDR3 is 16 residues. The CDR3 DNA is TGTGCCAGCAGCTCGAACCGCGTCACAAGGCCCGGGGAGCTGTTTTTT. Its translation: CASSSNRVTRPGELFF.

This clonotype ranks as medium-sized. The chain joins TRBV5-1 to TRBJ2-2; possible D gene TRBD2, 5 bases. V lost 1 base and J lost 0, with 7 bases in between. Germline V gene lookup returns CDR1 SGHRS and CDR2 YFSETQ. The CDR3 consists of 15 residues. CDR3 loop: CASSLWGANTGELFF. Written as DNA, the CDR3 is TGCGCCAGCAGCTTGTGGGGAGCGAACACCGGGGAGCTGTTTTTT.